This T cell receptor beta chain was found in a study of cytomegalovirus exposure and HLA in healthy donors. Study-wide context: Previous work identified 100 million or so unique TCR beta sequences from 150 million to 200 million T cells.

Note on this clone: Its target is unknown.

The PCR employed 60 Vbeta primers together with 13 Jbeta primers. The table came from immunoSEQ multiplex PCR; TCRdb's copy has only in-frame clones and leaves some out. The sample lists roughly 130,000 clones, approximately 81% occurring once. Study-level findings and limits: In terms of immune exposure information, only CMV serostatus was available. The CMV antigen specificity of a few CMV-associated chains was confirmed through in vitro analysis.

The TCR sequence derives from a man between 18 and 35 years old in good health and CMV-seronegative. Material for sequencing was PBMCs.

The CDR3 reads CALERALGDIQYF. CDR3 nucleotide sequence: TGTGCTCTCGAGAGGGCCCTGGGCGACATTCAGTACTTC. This chain joins TRBV30 and TRBJ2-4; weak D call: TRBD2 (5 bases). This CDR3 has 13 residues. Germline CDR1 and CDR2: GTSNPN and SVGIG (reference sequence).